This T cell receptor beta chain was recorded in a study of cytomegalovirus exposure and HLA in healthy donors. To note about this clone: The target antigen is unknown.

Study-level results: Sequences of the TCR beta chain were said to predict the HLA-A and HLA-B alleles of most subjects accurately. Cytomegalovirus-associated TCR beta chains were listed, numbering over 150.

The CDR3 spans 16 residues. CDR1 and CDR2 (germline): LNHNV, YYDKDF (reference sequence). The junction had 8 bases not matched to a gene; V was cut back by 2 bases and J by 4 bases. Amplification used 60 Vbeta primers and 13 Jbeta primers. The data were produced by immunoSEQ multiplex PCR, yet TCRdb's version contains in-frame clones alone and is incomplete. There are about 65,000 clones in the sample; less than 65% occur only once, and around 3% lies in the top ten. The chain couples TRBV15 to TRBJ1-5; TRBD1 matches 7 bases. This receptor was obtained from a young man in good health and CMV-seronegative. The sequenced sample was PBMCs. The CDR3 bases are TGTGCCACCAGCAGACCAACAGGGGCCCTTAATCAGCCCCAGCATTTT. Its translation: CATSRPTGALNQPQHF.